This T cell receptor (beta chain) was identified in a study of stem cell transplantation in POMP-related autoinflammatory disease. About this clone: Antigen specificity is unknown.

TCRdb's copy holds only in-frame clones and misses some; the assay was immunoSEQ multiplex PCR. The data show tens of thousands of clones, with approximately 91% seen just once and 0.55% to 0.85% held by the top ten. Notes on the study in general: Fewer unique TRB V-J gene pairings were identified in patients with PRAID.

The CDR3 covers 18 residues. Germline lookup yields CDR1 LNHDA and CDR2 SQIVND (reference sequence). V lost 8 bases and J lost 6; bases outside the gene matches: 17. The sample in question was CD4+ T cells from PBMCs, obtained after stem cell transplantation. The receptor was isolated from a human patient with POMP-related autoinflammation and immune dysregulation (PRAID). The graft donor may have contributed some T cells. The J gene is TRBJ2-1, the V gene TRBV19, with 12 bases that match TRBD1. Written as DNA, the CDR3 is TGTGCCAGTGGGGACAGGGGGCGGCCGGGACGGGCCTTCAATGAGCAGTTCTTC. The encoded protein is CASGDRGRPGRAFNEQFF.